These 21 T cell receptor beta chains were all obtained from the same sample, sequenced in a study of T cell responses to AZD1222 COVID-19 vaccine. Measured with immunoSEQ multiplex PCR; TCRdb has only the in-frame clones, and not every one. The sample contains approximately 120,000 clones, 88% of which appear only once. Sequenced here: peripheral blood, sampled on day 0 of AZD1222 vaccination. The receptors derive from an adult in good health.

A remark on this clone: The same CDR3 is also encoded by other DNA sequences in this sample. The chain combines TRBV28 with TRBJ1-1, with D hard to call. This CDR3 is built from 13 residues. Germline CDR1 reads MDHEN; CDR2 reads SYDVKM. Between the trimmed V and J ends, which lost 6 bases and 1 base, there was a span of 9 bases. The CDR3 nucleotides read TGTGCCAGCAGCTATCGACAGAACACTGAAGCTTTCTTT. This encodes CASSYRQNTEAFF.

J is TRBJ2-1 and V is TRBV7-2, with D perhaps TRBD2 (7 bases). Trimming took off 1 base at V and 6 bases at J, with 13 bases between the two ends. Germline-derived CDR1 and CDR2 are SGHTA and FQGNSA. The length of the CDR3 is 15 residues. For the CDR3, the DNA is TGTGCCAGCAGCTTAGTTGCGGGGGCTACCAATGAGCAGTTCTTC. Translated, it gives CASSLVAGATNEQFF. The entire variable domain, with the rest obtained from reference TRBV7-2 and TRBJ2-1, is as follows: GAGVSQSPSNKVTEKGKDVELRCDPISGHTALYWYRQSLGQGLEFLIYFQGNSAPDKSGLPSDRFSAERTGGSVSTLTIQRTQQEDSAVYLCASSLVAGATNEQFFGPGTRLTVL.

This chain links TRBV5-1 with TRBJ2-7, with 10 bases that match TRBD2. CDR3 length: 16 residues. After removal of 4 bases from V and 0 bases from J, the junction contained 7 bases not matched to a gene. CDR1 and CDR2 from the germline V gene are SGHRS and YFSETQ. The CDR3 DNA follows: TGCGCCAGCAGCGTCCGCGGGACTAGCGTCTCCTACGAGCAGTACTTC. As protein: CASSVRGTSVSYEQYF.

V gene TRBV10-1 combines with J gene TRBJ2-7; possibly TRBD1 or TRBD2 for D (5 bases each). The CDR3 length is 14 residues. Per germline, CDR1 WNHNN and CDR2 SYGVQD (reference sequence). Trimming took off 6 bases at V and 5 bases at J, with 17 bases between the two ends. CDR3 in DNA: TGCGCCAGCAGCCGGGACCCCTATTGGAACGAGCAGTACTTC. It encodes CASSRDPYWNEQYF.

The chain joins TRBV5-1 to TRBJ2-6; D unresolved. The germline gives CDR1 SGHRS, CDR2 YFSETQ. Between the trimmed V and J ends, which lost 2 bases and 0 bases, there was a span of 3 bases. The CDR3 loop spans 14 amino acids. The CDR3 spells CASSFPSGANVLTF. The CDR3, as DNA: TGCGCCAGCAGCTTTCCCTCTGGGGCCAACGTCCTGACTTTC. The variable domain in full, completed from reference TRBV5-1 and TRBJ2-6, reads KAGVTQTPRYLIKTRGQQVTLSCSPISGHRSVSWYQQTPGQGLQFLFEYFSETQRNKGNFPGRFSGRQFSNSRSEMNVSTLELGDSALYLCASSFPSGANVLTFGAGSRLTVL.

The chain joins TRBV19 to TRBJ2-4; TRBD2 might be the D (6 bases). The V end lost 7 bases, the J end lost 3 bases, and 16 bases lay between the germline ends. Germline values: CDR1 LNHDA, CDR2 SQIVND (reference sequence). This CDR3 spans 15 amino acids. As DNA, the CDR3 is TGTGCCAGTAATCCGGGAGACCCCGGCAAAAACATTCAGTACTTC. Protein sequence: CASNPGDPGKNIQYF. Using reference TRBV19 and TRBJ2-4 for the parts outside the CDR3, the full variable domain is DGGITQSPKYLFRKEGQNVTLSCEQNLNHDAMYWYRQDPGQGLRLIYYSQIVNDFQKGDIAEGYSVSREKKESFPLTVTSAQKNPTAFYLCASNPGDPGKNIQYFGAGTRLSVL.

This chain links TRBV7-2 with TRBJ1-2; D gene ambiguous. The V end was cut by 1 base, the J end by 7 bases, with 13 bases between. The V gene's germline CDR1 is SGHTA and CDR2 FQGNSA. The CDR3 extends over 14 amino acids. CDR3 residues: CASSLVGRRGGYTF. In DNA, the CDR3 is TGTGCCAGCAGCTTAGTGGGCAGGAGAGGTGGCTACACCTTC.

The chain is built from TRBV9 and TRBJ2-1, with D possibly being TRBD1 or TRBD2 (5 bases each). Germline assignment: CDR1 SGDLS and CDR2 YYNGEE. The CDR3 is made up of 14 amino acids. Trimming took 1 base from V and 8 from J, leaving 13 bases between them. This CDR3 is CASSVQGIGDEQFF. The CDR3 region has the DNA TGTGCCAGCAGCGTACAGGGAATCGGGGATGAGCAGTTCTTC. The complete variable domain, with remaining parts taken from reference TRBV9 and TRBJ2-1, reads DSGVTQTPKHLITATGQRVTLRCSPRSGDLSVYWYQQSLDQGLQFLIQYYNGEERAKGNILERFSAQQFPDLHSELNLSSLELGDSALYFCASSVQGIGDEQFFGPGTRLTVL.

This clone was seen a single time. V and J are TRBV5-1 and TRBJ2-5; 7 positions match TRBD1. Germline trimming cut 4 bases from V and 4 bases from J; bases unmatched to any gene: 4. CDR3 length equals 13 residues. Germline values: CDR1 SGHRS, CDR2 YFSETQ. Written as DNA, the CDR3 is TGCGCCAGCAGCCCGGGACAGTTAGAGACCCAGTACTTC. It is translated as CASSPGQLETQYF.

The V gene is TRBV6-1, the J gene TRBJ1-2; the D is unclear. Germline CDR1 is MNHNS and CDR2 is SASEGT. This CDR3 contains 13 residues. V lost 1 base and J lost 8, with 11 bases in between. The CDR3, as DNA: TGTGCCAGCAGTGAAGTAGGGAAGGACGGCTACACCTTC. This gives the protein CASSEVGKDGYTF.

The rearrangement links TRBV3-1 (or the pseudogene TRBV3-2) to TRBJ2-3, with 7 positions matching TRBD1. The germline CDR1 and CDR2 sequences are LGHDT and YNNKEL (reference sequence). This CDR3 has 14 residues. With V trimmed by 4 bases and J by 2 bases, 3 bases remained unmatched. CDR3 nucleotide sequence: TGTGCCAGCAGCCCGGGACAGCCCACAGATACGCAGTATTTT. Translation: CASSPGQPTDTQYF.

The V gene is TRBV7-9, the J gene TRBJ2-1, with TRBD2 as a possible D gene (6 bases). Germline V gene data show CDR1 as SEHNR and CDR2 as FQNEAQ (reference sequence). V was cut by 1 base and J by 7 bases, with 11 bases left in between. The CDR3 covers 14 residues. CDR3 bases: TGTGCCAGCAGCTTAGGAGGGAGGATAAATGAGCAGTTCTTC. Translated: CASSLGGRINEQFF.

This rearrangement joins TRBV3-1 (or the pseudogene TRBV3-2) to TRBJ1-5; D not resolved. The germline V gene encodes CDR1 LGHDT and CDR2 YNNKEL (reference sequence). V was pared by 1 base and J by 6 bases, with 4 bases between. The CDR3 covers 12 residues. This chain's CDR3 is CASSQGGQPQHF. The CDR3 nucleotides read TGTGCCAGCAGCCAAGGAGGTCAGCCCCAGCATTTT.

This chain connects TRBV5-1 to TRBJ1-4; D not resolved. CDR3 size: 14 residues. In germline, CDR1 is SGHRS, CDR2 YFSETQ. With 0 bases removed from V and 8 bases from J, the gap between germline ends came to 11 bases. The CDR3 sequence is CASSLGSGLEKLFF. The CDR3 DNA sequence: TGCGCCAGCAGCTTGGGCTCCGGTCTCGAAAAACTGTTTTTT. The whole variable domain, filled in from reference TRBV5-1 and TRBJ1-4, reads KAGVTQTPRYLIKTRGQQVTLSCSPISGHRSVSWYQQTPGQGLQFLFEYFSETQRNKGNFPGRFSGRQFSNSRSEMNVSTLELGDSALYLCASSLGSGLEKLFFGSGTQLSVL.

The J gene is TRBJ1-3, the V gene TRBV12-3 or TRBV12-4, with no clear D. This CDR3 is 13 amino acids long. V was cut by 4 bases and J by 4 bases, with 8 bases left in between. Written as DNA, the CDR3 is TGTGCCAGCAGTTCGGGCCCCGGAAACACCATATATTTT. Residues: CASSSGPGNTIYF.

CDR3 region: CASSQTPSSPLHF. The CDR3 bases are TGTGCCAGCAGCCAAACACCGAGTTCACCCCTCCACTTT. This chain links TRBV5-6 with TRBJ1-6, with D unclear. The CDR3 has 13 residues. Germline V CDR1 and CDR2: SGHDT, YYEEEE. Trimming shortened V by 4 bases and J by 9 bases, and 11 bases separated the two germline ends. Full variable domain (remainder filled in from reference TRBV5-6 and TRBJ1-6): DAGVTQSPTHLIKTRGQQVTLRCSPKSGHDTVSWYQQALGQGPQFIFQYYEEEERQRGNFPDRFSGHQFPNYSSELNVNALLLGDSALYLCASSQTPSSPLHFGNGTRLTVT.

The chain joins TRBV28 to TRBJ2-5, with 7 bases aligning to TRBD2. This CDR3 contains 14 residues. The V gene end was trimmed by 5 bases and the J gene end by 4 bases; junction bases not matched to a gene: 7. Germline lookup yields CDR1 MDHEN and CDR2 SYDVKM. The DNA of the CDR3 is TGTGCCAGCAGTACCCCCGGGGAGGGAGAGACCCAGTACTTC. Amino acid sequence: CASSTPGEGETQYF. The variable domain in full, completed from reference TRBV28 and TRBJ2-5, reads DVKVTQSSRYLVKRTGEKVFLECVQDMDHENMFWYRQDPGLGLRLIYFSYDVKMKEKGDIPEGYSVSREKKERFSLILESASTNQTSMYLCASSTPGEGETQYFGPGTRLLVL.

This sequence joins TRBV7-2 and TRBJ1-6, with D unresolved. Trimming left V 7 bases short and J 8 bases short, with 12 bases between. Looked up from germline, CDR1 is SGHTA and CDR2 is FQGNSA. The CDR3 has 13 amino acids. As DNA, the CDR3 is TGTGCCAGCACGCCGTCTGGGTATTCACCCCTCCACTTT. Translated, it gives CASTPSGYSPLHF.

This clone was observed once. The chain's CDR3 is CASSEVSNYGYTF. In DNA, the CDR3 is TGTGCCAGCAGTGAGGTTTCTAACTATGGCTACACCTTC. This chain connects TRBV6-4 to TRBJ1-2, with unresolved D. CDR1 and CDR2 from the germline V gene are MRHNA and SNTAGT. This CDR3 region has 13 residues. The germline V and J ends were trimmed by 3 bases and 0 bases, with 5 bases remaining between them.

The V call is TRBV2, the J call TRBJ2-1, with D possibly being TRBD1 (6 bases). Germline CDR1 and CDR2: SNHLY and FYNNEI. Trimming stripped 5 bases from V and 7 bases from J, with 18 bases between. The CDR3 contains 15 residues. CDR3 region: CASSTNRVGRNEQFF. The CDR3, as DNA: TGTGCCAGCAGTACGAACAGGGTGGGTAGGAATGAGCAGTTCTTC.

The rearrangement uses TRBV7-6 and TRBJ1-6; no firm D call. From germline, CDR1 is SGHVS and CDR2 FNYEAQ. This CDR3 has 16 amino acids. V dropped 2 bases and J dropped 0 bases, with 8 bases sitting between them. For the CDR3, the DNA is TGTGCCAGCAGCTTATTTCTGGGCTCCTATAATTCACCCCTCCACTTT. It is translated as CASSLFLGSYNSPLHF.